This TCR beta chain was recorded in a study of T cell changes during pregnancy in multiple sclerosis. The CDR3 has 13 amino acids. Trimming stripped 2 bases from V and 5 bases from J, with 7 bases between. The germline V gene encodes CDR1 MDHEN and CDR2 SYDVKM. Generated by immunoSEQ multiplex PCR, the TCRdb table keeps only in-frame clones and is missing some. In the table there are 30,000 or so clones, over 85% of which are singletons. This chain links TRBV28 with TRBJ1-3; D is uncertain. This clonotype originated in a female donor with multiple sclerosis, enrolled in a pregnancy study. The specimen comprised CD8+ T cells from peripheral blood mononuclear cells, sampled in the first trimester of pregnancy. The CDR3 nucleotides are TGTGCCAGCAGTTTAACAGTTAGAAACACCATATATTTT. As protein: CASSLTVRNTIYF.